This T cell receptor (beta chain) came from a study of blood T cells in healthy people across ages. Study-level results: Significant beta diversity loss was already apparent by age approximately 38, declining roughly linearly.

CDR3 length: 14 amino acids. V gave up 0 bases and J gave up 5 bases, with 11 bases separating them. Germline-derived CDR1 and CDR2 are SGHRS and YFSETQ. About this clonotype itself: As yet, its antigen is unknown.

There were healthy Caucasian individuals from Russia, aged roughly 6 to 90, serving as donors. PBMCs, at least 7 million per sample, were isolated. Next came a second PCR, run for roughly 6 to 11 cycles, which used a sample-barcoded 5' primer along with a J-beta primer mix. A template-switch adaptor containing 12 random nucleotides labeled each cDNA molecule. TCRdb re-called the 5' RACE reads through MiXCR, storing one row per CDR3 protein. The sample holds about 680,000 distinct CDR3 sequences, approximately 50% seen once. The TCR comes from a woman in her fifties or sixties in good health. The J gene is TRBJ2-5, the V gene TRBV5-1; the D call may be TRBD1 or TRBD2 (5 bases each). Specimen: blood. CDR3 protein: CASSLAGLIETQYF. The CDR3 nucleotides are TGCGCCAGCAGCTTGGCGGGGCTAATTGAGACCCAGTACTTC.